These T cell receptor beta chains were read from a single sample in a study of blood T cells in healthy people across ages. TCRdb fed the 5' RACE reads into MiXCR, producing one record per CDR3 protein. The sample records 750,000 or so distinct CDR3 sequences, 25% being singletons. These data also featured in a second study, about T cells of mothers and their children.

The sample was blood. These receptors were obtained from a boy under 18 in good health. CDR3s include the opening cysteine and the closing phenylalanine or tryptophan. D genes are given only for firm matches. Not every row has a clone size; where given, it reads once, few, many or a size class.

TRBD1	13	NA	TRBJ1-5	TRBV25-1	TGTGCCAGCAGAGGCCAGGGGGATCAGCCCCAGCATTTT	CASRGQGDQPQHF
NA	15	few	TRBJ2-3	TRBV7-2	TGTGCCAGCAGCTTACGGCGGGCCGGGACAGATACGCAGTATTTT	CASSLRRAGTDTQYF
NA	15	NA	TRBJ2-5	TRBV11-3	TGTGCCAGCAGCTTAGTCTCCCCGGACATAGAGACCCAGTACTTC	CASSLVSPDIETQYF
TRBD2	14	NA	TRBJ2-5	TRBV29-1	TGCAGCGTTCCAGCGGGAGCGGTGGGTGAGACCCAGTACTTC	CSVPAGAVGETQYF
NA	13	few	TRBJ2-1	TRBV27	TGTGCCAGCATGACGGTAGAGTCCAATGAGCAGTTCTTC	CASMTVESNEQFF
TRBD1	16	NA	TRBJ2-7	TRBV5-1	TGCGCCAGCAGCTTGGAGGCCTTGACAGGGCTCTACGAGCAGTACTTC	CASSLEALTGLYEQYF
TRBD1	14	NA	TRBJ2-7	TRBV29-1	TGCAGCGTGGGTGGGGGGACAGGGGGCAACGAGCAGTACTTC	CSVGGGTGGNEQYF
NA	18	few	TRBJ2-6	TRBV19	TGTGCCAGTAGTCGGAGGGATTTAAAAAAATCTGGGGCCAACGTCCTGACTTTC	CASSRRDLKKSGANVLTF
TRBD1	13	few	TRBJ1-2	TRBV13	TGTGCCAGCCTCAAGGGGACAGGGTATGGCTACACCTTC	CASLKGTGYGYTF
TRBD2	15	few	TRBJ2-1	TRBV11-2	TGTGCCAGCAGCGCACCGGGACTAGTAATCAATGAGCAGTTCTTC	CASSAPGLVINEQFF
NA	16	NA	TRBJ2-5	TRBV7-9	TGTGCCAGCGAGCGGAGGATAGGTTCGGGCCAAGAGACCCAGTACTTC	CASERRIGSGQETQYF